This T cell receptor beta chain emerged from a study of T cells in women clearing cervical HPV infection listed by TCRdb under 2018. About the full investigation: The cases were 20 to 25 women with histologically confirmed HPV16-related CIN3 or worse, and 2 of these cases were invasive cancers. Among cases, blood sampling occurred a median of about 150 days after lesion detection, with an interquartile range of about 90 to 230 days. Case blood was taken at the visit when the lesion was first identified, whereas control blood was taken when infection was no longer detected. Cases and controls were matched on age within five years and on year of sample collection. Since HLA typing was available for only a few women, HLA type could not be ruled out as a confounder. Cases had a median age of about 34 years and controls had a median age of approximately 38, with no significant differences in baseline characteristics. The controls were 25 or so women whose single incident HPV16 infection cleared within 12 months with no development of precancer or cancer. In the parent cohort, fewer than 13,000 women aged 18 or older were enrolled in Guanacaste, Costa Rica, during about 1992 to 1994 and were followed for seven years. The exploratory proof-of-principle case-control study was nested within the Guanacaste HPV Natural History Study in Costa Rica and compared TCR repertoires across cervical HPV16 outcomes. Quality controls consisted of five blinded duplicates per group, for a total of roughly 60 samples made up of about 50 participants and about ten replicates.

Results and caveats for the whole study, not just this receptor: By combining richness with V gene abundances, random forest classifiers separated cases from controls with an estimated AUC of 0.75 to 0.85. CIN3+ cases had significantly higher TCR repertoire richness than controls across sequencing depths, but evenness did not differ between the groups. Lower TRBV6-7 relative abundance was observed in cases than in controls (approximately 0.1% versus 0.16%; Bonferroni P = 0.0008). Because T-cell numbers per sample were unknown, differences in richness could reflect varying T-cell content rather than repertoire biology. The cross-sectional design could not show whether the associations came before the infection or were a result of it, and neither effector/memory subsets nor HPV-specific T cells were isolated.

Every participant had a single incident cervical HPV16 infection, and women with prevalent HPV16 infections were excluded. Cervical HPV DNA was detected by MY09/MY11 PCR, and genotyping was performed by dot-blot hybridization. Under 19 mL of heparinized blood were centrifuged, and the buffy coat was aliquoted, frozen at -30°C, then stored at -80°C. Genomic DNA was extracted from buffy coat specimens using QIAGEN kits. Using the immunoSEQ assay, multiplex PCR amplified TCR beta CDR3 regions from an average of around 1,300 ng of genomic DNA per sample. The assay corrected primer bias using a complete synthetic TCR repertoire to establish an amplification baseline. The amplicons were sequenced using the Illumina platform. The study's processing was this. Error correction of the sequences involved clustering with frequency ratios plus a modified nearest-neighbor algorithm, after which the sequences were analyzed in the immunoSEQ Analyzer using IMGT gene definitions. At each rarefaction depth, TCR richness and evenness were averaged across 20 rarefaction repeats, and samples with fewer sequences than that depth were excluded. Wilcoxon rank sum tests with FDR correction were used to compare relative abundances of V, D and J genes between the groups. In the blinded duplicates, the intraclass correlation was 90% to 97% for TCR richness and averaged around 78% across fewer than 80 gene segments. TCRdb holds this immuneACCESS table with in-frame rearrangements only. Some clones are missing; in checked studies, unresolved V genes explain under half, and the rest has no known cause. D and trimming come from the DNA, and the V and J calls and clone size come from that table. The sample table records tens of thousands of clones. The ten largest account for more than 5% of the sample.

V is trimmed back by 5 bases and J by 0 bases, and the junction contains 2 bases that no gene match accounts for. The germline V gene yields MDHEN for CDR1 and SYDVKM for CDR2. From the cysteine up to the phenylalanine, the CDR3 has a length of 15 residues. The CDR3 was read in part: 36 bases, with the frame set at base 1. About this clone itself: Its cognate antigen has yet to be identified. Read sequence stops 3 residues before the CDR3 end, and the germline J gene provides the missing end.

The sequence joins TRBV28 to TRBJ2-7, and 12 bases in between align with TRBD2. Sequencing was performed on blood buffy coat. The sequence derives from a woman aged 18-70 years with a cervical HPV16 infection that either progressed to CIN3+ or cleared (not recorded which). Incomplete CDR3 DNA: TGTGCCAGCAGTCCGACTAGCGGGAGCTCCTACGAG. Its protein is CASSPTSGSSYE. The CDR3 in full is CASSPTSGSSYEQYF.